Following are 18 T cell receptor beta chains from one sample sequenced in a study of blood T cells in healthy people across ages. Together with a sample-barcoded 5' primer, a J-beta primer mix was included in a second PCR lasting about 7 to 11 cycles. A single record per CDR3 protein comes from TCRdb applying MiXCR to the 5' RACE reads. The sample shows about 840,000 distinct CDR3 sequences, about 28% of them seen only once. These same records also appear under a second study, on T cells of mothers and their children.

Source material: blood. These receptors were collected from a woman aged 40-49 years in good health.

The chain has TRBV12-3 or TRBV12-4 and TRBJ2-1; D is undetermined. The CDR3 loop spans 11 amino acids. V lost 6 bases to trimming and J lost 5 bases, with 5 bases between them. The CDR3 DNA follows: TGTGCCAGCAGAGACAACAATGAGCAGTTCTTC. Translating gives CASRDNNEQFF.

Only one count was recorded for this clonotype. The V call is TRBV2, the J call TRBJ2-7, with a possible D match to TRBD2 (5 bases). V lost 2 bases and J 2 bases, leaving 10 bases between the germline ends. This CDR3 has 14 residues. Germline V gives CDR1 SNHLY, CDR2 FYNNEI. This CDR3 is CASSEYGVAYEQYF. The CDR3 nucleotides read TGTGCCAGCAGTGAATACGGGGTCGCCTACGAGCAGTACTTC.

This clonotype was seen ten or more times. The chain is built from TRBV20-1 and TRBJ2-7; D is unresolved. Per germline, CDR1 DFQATT and CDR2 SNEGSKA (reference sequence). Trimming stripped 5 bases from V and 0 bases from J, with 11 bases between. The CDR3 spans 13 residues. CDR3 coding DNA: TGCAGTGCTCCCCCAGCGTACTCCTACGAGCAGTACTTC. Its translation is CSAPPAYSYEQYF.

Many counts were recorded for this clonotype. The V call is TRBV6-6, the J call TRBJ2-6; no clear D. Trimming took 0 bases from V and 0 from J, leaving 3 bases between them. CDR3 length: 15 amino acids. CDR1 MNHNY and CDR2 SVGAGI come from the germline V gene (reference sequence). The DNA of the CDR3 is TGTGCCAGCAGTTACTCGGGCTCTGGGGCCAACGTCCTGACTTTC. This encodes CASSYSGSGANVLTF.

Details on this clonotype: Just one base apart from a much larger clone, this may be a read error. This rearrangement joins TRBV20-1 to TRBJ1-6; 8 bases are a match to TRBD1. The length of the CDR3 is 14 residues. CDR1 is DFQATT, CDR2 SNEGSKA, per germline (reference sequence). The CDR3 here is CSVTQGEYNSPRHF. CDR3 nucleotide sequence: TGCAGTGTCACACAGGGGGAATATAATTCACCCCGCCACTTT.

The V gene is TRBV14, the J gene TRBJ1-2; D remains unclear. The germline CDR1 and CDR2 sequences are SGHDN and FVKESK. Trimming removed 5 bases from V and 4 bases from J, with 14 bases in between. The CDR3 covers 14 residues. This chain's CDR3 is CASSRLDKIYGYTF. CDR3 in DNA: TGTGCCAGCAGCAGATTAGACAAAATCTATGGCTACACCTTC.

This clonotype was seen a single time. A much larger clone is a single base away; this may be a read error. V and J are TRBV20-1 and TRBJ2-4, with D unresolved. The CDR3 extends over 12 amino acids. Germline lookup yields CDR1 DFQATT and CDR2 SNEGSKA (reference sequence). The DNA for the CDR3 is TGCAGTGCTGGAGATTACAGTGACATTCAGTACTTC. Its translation: CSAGDYSDIQYF.

The table lists this clonotype with a few counts. One end of the junction does not line up with germline, which may come from a read error. The chain recombines TRBV27 with TRBJ2-1; D tentatively fits TRBD1 or TRBD2 (5 bases each). CDR1 and CDR2 (germline): MNHEY, SMNVEV (reference sequence). This CDR3 has 15 residues. This CDR3 is CASSSFLGRNNGQFF. DNA for the CDR3: TGTGCCAGCAGTTCCTTCTTGGGACGGAACAATGGGCAGTTCTTC.

This clonotype was recorded many times. J is TRBJ1-1 and V is TRBV5-1; TRBD1 agrees at 11 bases. The germline gives CDR1 SGHRS, CDR2 YFSETQ. With 3 bases clipped from V and 5 bases from J, the junction kept 3 bases outside the gene matches. The CDR3 is 14 amino acids. The CDR3 loop is CASSSDRGQTEAFF. CDR3 nucleotides: TGCGCCAGCAGCTCGGACAGGGGGCAAACTGAAGCTTTCTTT.

This clonotype has just a few counts. The chain links TRBV5-4 to TRBJ2-2; D is perhaps TRBD1 (6 bases). The CDR3 extends over 15 amino acids. Germline values: CDR1 SGHNT, CDR2 YYREEE (reference sequence). Deletions cut 3 bases from V and 0 bases from J, with 9 bases between. The CDR3 region is CASSSGQPNTGELFF. The CDR3 DNA reads TGTGCCAGCAGCTCCGGACAGCCGAACACCGGGGAGCTGTTTTTT.

This clonotype was seen repeatedly, ten times or more. This chain uses TRBV9 with TRBJ2-7; TRBD1 might be the D (6 bases). Germline CDR1 SGDLS, CDR2 YYNGEE. Trimming removed 0 bases at V and 1 base at J, with 11 bases between. CDR3 length equals 15 residues. The CDR3, as DNA: TGTGCCAGCAGCGTAGGACAGGCCCCGTCCTACGAGCAGTACTTC. Protein: CASSVGQAPSYEQYF.

This clonotype was observed a handful of times. This chain joins TRBV5-1 and TRBJ2-3; D may be TRBD1 or TRBD2 (5 bases each). Germline V gene sequence: CDR1 SGHRS, CDR2 YFSETQ. Trimming shortened V by 0 bases and J by 2 bases, and 7 bases separated the two germline ends. The CDR3 has 14 amino acids. CDR3 sequence: CASSLGDPTDTQYF. In DNA form, the CDR3 reads TGCGCCAGCAGCTTGGGGGACCCCACAGATACGCAGTATTTT. The full variable domain, its missing parts supplied by reference TRBV5-1 and TRBJ2-3, is KAGVTQTPRYLIKTRGQQVTLSCSPISGHRSVSWYQQTPGQGLQFLFEYFSETQRNKGNFPGRFSGRQFSNSRSEMNVSTLELGDSALYLCASSLGDPTDTQYFGPGTRLTVL.

As to this clonotype: Germline and junction disagree at one end, which may indicate a read error. The chain is built from TRBV7-9 and TRBJ1-2, with TRBD1 matching 10 bases. The CDR3 contains 15 residues. Germline-derived CDR1 and CDR2 are SEHNR and FQNEAQ (reference sequence). The CDR3 spells CASTLPTGGSAGYTF. The DNA of the CDR3 is TGTGCCAGCACCTTACCGACAGGGGGCTCCGCTGGCTACACCTTC.

This sequence joins TRBV18 and TRBJ2-5, with D hard to call. CDR1 KGHSH and CDR2 LQKENI come from the germline V gene. The V end was cut by 1 base, the J end by 1 base, with 7 bases between. This CDR3 has 14 residues. As DNA, the CDR3 is TGTGCCAGCTCACCACGAGGAGTCCAAGAGACCCAGTACTTC. This gives the protein CASSPRGVQETQYF.

The chain couples TRBV6-1 to TRBJ2-3, with TRBD2 matching 14 bases. The CDR3 is 16 amino acids. The V and J ends lost 2 bases and 6 bases, in that order; junction bases with no gene match: 4. Germline V gene data show CDR1 as MNHNS and CDR2 as SASEGT. The chain's CDR3 is CASSESRTSGGDTQYF. In DNA, the CDR3 is TGTGCCAGCAGTGAATCTCGGACTAGCGGGGGGGATACGCAGTATTTT.

This clonotype was recorded at least ten times. The rearrangement joins TRBV29-1 to TRBJ2-7, with D tentatively TRBD1 (6 bases). The DNA matches TRBJ2-5 better at its end, which makes the J call doubtful. CDR1 is SQVTM and CDR2 is ANQGSEA in the germline V gene. This CDR3 contains 12 residues. The CDR3 DNA reads TGCAGCGTTGATCCCCAGGGGCAGACCCAGTACTTC. Amino acid sequence: CSVDPQGQTQYF.

This clonotype was observed a few times. The chain uses TRBV14 and TRBJ1-2; D is unresolved. The CDR3 is 14 residues long. The germline V and J ends were trimmed by 4 bases and 2 bases, with 11 bases remaining between them. Germline CDR1 and CDR2: SGHDN and FVKESK. CDR3 region: CASSLQRVNYGYTF. CDR3 bases: TGTGCCAGCAGCCTACAAAGGGTAAACTATGGCTACACCTTC.

The chain employs TRBV7-2 and TRBJ2-5; unclear D gene. CDR3 length: 13 amino acids. With 6 bases removed from V and 7 bases from J, the gap between germline ends came to 15 bases. Germline CDR1 and CDR2: SGHTA and FQGNSA. The CDR3 nucleotides read TGTGCCAGCAGGCAACCCTCCCAGAGGACCCAGTACTTC. As protein: CASRQPSQRTQYF.